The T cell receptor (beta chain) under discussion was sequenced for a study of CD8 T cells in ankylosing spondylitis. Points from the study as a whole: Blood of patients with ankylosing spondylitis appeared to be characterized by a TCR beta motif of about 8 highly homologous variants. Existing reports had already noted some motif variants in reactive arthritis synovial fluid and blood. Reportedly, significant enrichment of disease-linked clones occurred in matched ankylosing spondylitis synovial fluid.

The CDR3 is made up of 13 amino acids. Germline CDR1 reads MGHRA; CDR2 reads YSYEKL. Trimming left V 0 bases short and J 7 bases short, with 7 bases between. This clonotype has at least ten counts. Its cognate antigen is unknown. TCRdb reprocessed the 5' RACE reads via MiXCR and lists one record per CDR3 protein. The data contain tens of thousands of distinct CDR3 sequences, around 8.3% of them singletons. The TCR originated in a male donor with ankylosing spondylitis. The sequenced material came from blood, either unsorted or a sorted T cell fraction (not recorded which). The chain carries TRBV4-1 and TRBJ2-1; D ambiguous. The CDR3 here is CASSQDSENEQFF. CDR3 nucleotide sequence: TGCGCCAGCAGCCAAGATTCGGAAAATGAGCAGTTCTTC.